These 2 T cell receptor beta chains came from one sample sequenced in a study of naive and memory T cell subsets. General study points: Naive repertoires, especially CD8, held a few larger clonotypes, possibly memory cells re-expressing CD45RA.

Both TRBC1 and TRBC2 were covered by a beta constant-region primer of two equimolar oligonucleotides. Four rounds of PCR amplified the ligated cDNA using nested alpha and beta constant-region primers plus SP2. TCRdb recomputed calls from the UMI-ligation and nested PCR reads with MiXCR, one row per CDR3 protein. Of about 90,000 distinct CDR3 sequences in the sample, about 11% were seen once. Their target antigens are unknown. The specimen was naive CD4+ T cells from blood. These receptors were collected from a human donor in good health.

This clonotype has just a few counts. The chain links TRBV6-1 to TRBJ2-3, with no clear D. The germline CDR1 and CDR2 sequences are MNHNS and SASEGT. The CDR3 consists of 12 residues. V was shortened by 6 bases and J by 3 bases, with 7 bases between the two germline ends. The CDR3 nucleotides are TGTGCCAGCAGCGTGATAACAGATACGCAGTATTTT. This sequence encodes CASSVITDTQYF.

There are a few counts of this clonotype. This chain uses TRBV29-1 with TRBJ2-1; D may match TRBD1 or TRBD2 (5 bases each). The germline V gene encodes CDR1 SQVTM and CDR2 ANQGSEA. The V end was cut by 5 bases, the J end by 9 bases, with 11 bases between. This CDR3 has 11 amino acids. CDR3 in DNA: TGCAGCGTTTCCAGGGACGTTGAGCAGTTCTTC. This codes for CSVSRDVEQFF.